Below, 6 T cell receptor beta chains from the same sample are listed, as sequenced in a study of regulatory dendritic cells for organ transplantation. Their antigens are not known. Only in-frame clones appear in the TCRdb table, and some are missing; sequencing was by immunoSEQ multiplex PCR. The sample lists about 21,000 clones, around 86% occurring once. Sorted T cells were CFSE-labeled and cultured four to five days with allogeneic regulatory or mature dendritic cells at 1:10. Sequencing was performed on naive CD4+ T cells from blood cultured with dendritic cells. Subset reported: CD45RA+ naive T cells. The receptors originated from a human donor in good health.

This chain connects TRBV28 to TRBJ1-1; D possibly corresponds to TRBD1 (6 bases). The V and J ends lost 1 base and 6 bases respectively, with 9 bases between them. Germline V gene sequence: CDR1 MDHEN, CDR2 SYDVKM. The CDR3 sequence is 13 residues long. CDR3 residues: CASSLLGGPEAFF. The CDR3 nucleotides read TGTGCCAGCAGTTTATTAGGGGGGCCTGAAGCTTTCTTT.

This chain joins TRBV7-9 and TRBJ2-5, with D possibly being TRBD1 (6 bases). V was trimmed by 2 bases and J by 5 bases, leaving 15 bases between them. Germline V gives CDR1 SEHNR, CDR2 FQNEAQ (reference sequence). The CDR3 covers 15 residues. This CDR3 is CASSLSTGQGETQYF. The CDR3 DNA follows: TGTGCCAGCAGCTTAAGCACAGGGCAAGGGGAGACCCAGTACTTC.

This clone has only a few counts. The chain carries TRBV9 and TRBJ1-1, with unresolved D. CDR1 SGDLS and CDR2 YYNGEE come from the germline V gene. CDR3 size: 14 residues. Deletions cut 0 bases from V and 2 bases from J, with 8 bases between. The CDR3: CASSVGTPNTEAFF. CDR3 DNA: TGTGCCAGCAGCGTAGGCACACCAAACACTGAAGCTTTCTTT.

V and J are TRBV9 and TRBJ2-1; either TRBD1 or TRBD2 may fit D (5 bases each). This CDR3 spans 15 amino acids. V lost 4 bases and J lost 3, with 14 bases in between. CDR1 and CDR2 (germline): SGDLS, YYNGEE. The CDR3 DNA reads TGTGCCAGCAGCCCCGCCGGGACCAACTACAATGAGCAGTTCTTC. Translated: CASSPAGTNYNEQFF.

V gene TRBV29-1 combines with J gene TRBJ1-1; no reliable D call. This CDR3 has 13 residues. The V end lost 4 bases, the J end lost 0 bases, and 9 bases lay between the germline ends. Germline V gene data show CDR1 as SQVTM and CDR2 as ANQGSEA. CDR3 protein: CSVASRMNTEAFF. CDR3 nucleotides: TGCAGCGTTGCGAGCAGGATGAACACTGAAGCTTTCTTT.

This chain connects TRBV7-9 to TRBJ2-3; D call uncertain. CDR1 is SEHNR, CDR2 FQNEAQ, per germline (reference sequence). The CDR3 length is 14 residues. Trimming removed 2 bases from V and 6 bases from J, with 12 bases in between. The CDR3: CASSLKEVSDTQYF. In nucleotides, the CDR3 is TGTGCCAGCAGCTTAAAAGAGGTATCGGATACGCAGTATTTT.